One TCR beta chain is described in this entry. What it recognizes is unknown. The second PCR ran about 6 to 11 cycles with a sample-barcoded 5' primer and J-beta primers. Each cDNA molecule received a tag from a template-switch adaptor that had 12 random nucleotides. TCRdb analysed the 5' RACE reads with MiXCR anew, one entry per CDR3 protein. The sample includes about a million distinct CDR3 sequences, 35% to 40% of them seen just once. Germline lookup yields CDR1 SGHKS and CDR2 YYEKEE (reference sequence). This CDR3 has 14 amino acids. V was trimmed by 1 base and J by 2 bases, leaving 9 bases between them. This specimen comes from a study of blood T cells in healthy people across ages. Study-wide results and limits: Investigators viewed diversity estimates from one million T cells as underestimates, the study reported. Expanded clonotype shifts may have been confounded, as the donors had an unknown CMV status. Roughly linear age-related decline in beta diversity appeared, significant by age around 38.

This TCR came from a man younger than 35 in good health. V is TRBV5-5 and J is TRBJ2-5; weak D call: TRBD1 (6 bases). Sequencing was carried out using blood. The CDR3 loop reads CASSLWTAQETQYF. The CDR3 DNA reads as TGTGCCAGCAGCTTGTGGACAGCGCAAGAGACCCAGTACTTC.